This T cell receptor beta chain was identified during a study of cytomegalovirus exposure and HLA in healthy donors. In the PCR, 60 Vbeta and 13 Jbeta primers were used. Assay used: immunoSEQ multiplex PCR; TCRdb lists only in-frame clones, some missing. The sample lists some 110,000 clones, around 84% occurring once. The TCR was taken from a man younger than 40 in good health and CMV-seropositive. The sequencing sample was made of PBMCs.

CDR3 sequence (DNA): TGTGCCAGCAGCTTCGGGGGGACCTCCTACAATGAGCAGTTCTTC. This sequence encodes CASSFGGTSYNEQFF. The chain uses TRBV9 and TRBJ2-1; 7 bases are shared with TRBD2. The germline V gene has CDR1 SGDLS and CDR2 YYNGEE. There are 15 residues in the CDR3. J was trimmed by 0 bases and V by 4 bases; bases with no gene match: 4.